This TCR beta chain was documented in a study of shared clonotypes between healthy human individuals. Findings of the study overall: Around 4.7% was the fraction of naive CD4 clonotypes found shared across several donors. The authors expected sequencing depth to affect clonotype sharing among donors.

Concerning this clone itself: Its matching antigen is unknown. A much larger clone lies a single base off, so this may be a read error.

Clones were read by immunoSEQ multiplex PCR, and TCRdb kept only the in-frame ones, dropping some. The table shows approximately 980,000 clones, with about 80% occurring only once. This CDR3 is built from 14 residues. Trimming took 4 bases from V and 0 from J; bases not matched to a gene: 3. CDR1 SGHNT and CDR2 YYREEE come from the germline V gene (reference sequence). The study drew its donors from healthy HIV-negative adults without recent acute infections or vaccinations. The source material was memory CD4+ T cells sorted from blood. As for subset: CD45RA-negative fraction. The TCR sequence derives from a man in his late teens or twenties in good health. This chain joins TRBV5-4 and TRBJ2-5, with 7 bases matching TRBD1. The CDR3 is CASSLTGNQETQYF. CDR3 nucleotides: TGTGCCAGCAGCCTGACAGGGAACCAAGAGACCCAGTACTTC. The complete variable domain, with remaining parts taken from reference TRBV5-4 and TRBJ2-5, reads ETGVTQSPTHLIKTRGQQVTLRCSSQSGHNTVSWYQQALGQGPQFIFQYYREEENGRGNFPPRFSGLQFPNYSSELNVNALELDDSALYLCASSLTGNQETQYFGPGTRLLVL.